The 21 T cell receptor beta chains in this list originate from one sample, sequenced in a study of shared clonotypes between healthy human individuals. Sequencing used immunoSEQ multiplex PCR; TCRdb keeps in-frame clones, though not all of them. Altogether hundreds of thousands of clones are present, about 95% being singletons, with the ten largest covering approximately 0.12%. In the naive CD8 group, cells lacked CD45RO and were positively selected for CCR7, so terminally differentiated effector memory CD45RA+ cells were left out. Sequences were obtained from naive CD8+ T cells sorted from blood. These receptors originate from a woman in her twenties or thirties in good health.

This clone occurred once. The chain combines TRBV9 with TRBJ2-2; perhaps TRBD1 as D (5 bases). Germline V gives CDR1 SGDLS, CDR2 YYNGEE. With 0 bases removed from V and 3 bases from J, the gap between germline ends came to 6 bases. The CDR3 is 14 amino acids. The CDR3 nucleotides read TGTGCCAGCAGCGTAGAGGGGTACACCGGGGAGCTGTTTTTT. Protein sequence: CASSVEGYTGELFF.

The CDR3 DNA reads TGTGCCAGCAGTTTATTACGCGGGGACCTTTCCTACGAGCAGTACTTC. It codes for CASSLLRGDLSYEQYF. The rearrangement joins TRBV28 to TRBJ2-7, with D perhaps TRBD2 (6 bases). Germline V CDR1 and CDR2: MDHEN, SYDVKM. The CDR3 spans 16 residues. Trimming cost V 1 base and J 1 base, with 14 bases left between them.

On this clone: One end of the junction varies from germline; a read error may be responsible. This chain uses TRBV9 with TRBJ2-2, with D possibly being TRBD2 (5 bases). The CDR3 extends over 15 amino acids. CDR1 SGDLS and CDR2 YYNGEE come from the germline V gene. The CDR3 sequence is CASTVDGENTGELFF. DNA for the CDR3: TGTGCCAGCACCGTAGACGGGGAGAACACCGGGGAGCTGTTTTTT. Full variable domain (rest looked up from reference TRBV9 and TRBJ2-2): DSGVTQTPKHLITATGQRVTLRCSPRSGDLSVYWYQQSLDQGLQFLIQYYNGEERAKGNILERFSAQQFPDLHSELNLSSLELGDSALYFCASTVDGENTGELFFGEGSRLTVL.

The sample holds one count of this clone. This same CDR3 is encoded by further DNA sequences in the sample. The chain combines TRBV27 with TRBJ2-7; TRBD1 or TRBD2 may be the D gene (5 bases each). The CDR3 has 14 amino acids. Germline V gene sequence: CDR1 MNHEY, CDR2 SMNVEV (reference sequence). V was pared by 3 bases and J by 0 bases, with 9 bases between. The CDR3 DNA is TGTGCCAGCAGTTTGGCAGGGAGCTCCTACGAGCAGTACTTC. This encodes CASSLAGSSYEQYF.

V and J are TRBV2 and TRBJ2-1; TRBD2 matches 9 bases. The CDR3 extends over 15 amino acids. In germline, CDR1 is SNHLY, CDR2 FYNNEI. V shed 4 bases and J 6 bases; nucleotides not matched to a gene: 7. The CDR3 sequence is CASSGVLAGLNEQFF. In nucleotides, the CDR3 is TGTGCCAGCAGTGGGGTGCTAGCGGGGCTCAATGAGCAGTTCTTC.

The rearrangement links TRBV7-6 to TRBJ2-2; TRBD1 matches 7 bases. The CDR3 spans 16 residues. Germline V gives CDR1 SGHVS, CDR2 FNYEAQ. With V trimmed by 1 base and J by 3 bases, 5 bases remained unmatched. The CDR3 loop is CASSLDRGRYTGELFF. In nucleotides, the CDR3 is TGTGCCAGCAGCTTAGACAGGGGTCGGTACACCGGGGAGCTGTTTTTT. The whole variable domain, remainder taken from reference TRBV7-6 and TRBJ2-2, is GAGVSQSPRYKVTKRGQDVALRCDPISGHVSLYWYRQALGQGPEFLTYFNYEAQQDKSGLPNDRFSAERPEGSISTLTIQRTEQRDSAMYRCASSLDRGRYTGELFFGEGSRLTVL.

The V call is TRBV27, the J call TRBJ2-3; D is undetermined. Germline assignment: CDR1 MNHEY and CDR2 SMNVEV (reference sequence). This CDR3 has 14 residues. The ends were cut back, 5 bases at V and 3 bases at J, with 12 bases in the middle. CDR3 residues: CASSPRLGTDTQYF. The CDR3 region has the DNA TGTGCCAGCAGTCCCAGGTTAGGAACAGATACGCAGTATTTT.

The chain employs TRBV6-6 and TRBJ2-5; 7 nucleotides match TRBD2. CDR3 length: 15 amino acids. CDR1 and CDR2 from the germline V gene are MNHNY and SVGAGI (reference sequence). J lost 7 bases, V lost 6 bases, and 14 bases had no gene match. In DNA form, the CDR3 reads TGTGCCAGCAGCCGAGGGGACTACCGGGGAGCGACCCAGTACTTC. Amino acid sequence: CASSRGDYRGATQYF.

This rearrangement joins TRBV4-2 to TRBJ2-2; 16 nucleotides match TRBD2. This CDR3 has 18 residues. CDR1 is LGHNA, CDR2 YNFKEQ, per germline. The J segment lost 4 bases and the V segment lost 3 bases, leaving 5 bases of the junction unmatched. CDR3 loop: CASSQGLAGGWGTGELFF. CDR3 coding DNA: TGTGCCAGCAGCCAGGGACTAGCGGGAGGGTGGGGCACCGGGGAGCTGTTTTTT.

The rearrangement uses TRBV29-1 and TRBJ2-7; D gene ambiguous. The V end was cut by 4 bases, the J end by 0 bases, with 16 bases between. The CDR3 is made up of 15 amino acids. Germline CDR1 is SQVTM and CDR2 is ANQGSEA. The CDR3, as DNA: TGCAGCGTTGTCACGCGAATGTCGACCTCCTACGAGCAGTACTTC. It translates to CSVVTRMSTSYEQYF.

The rearrangement joins TRBV15 to TRBJ1-5, with a tentative D call TRBD1 (5 bases). The germline gives CDR1 LNHNV, CDR2 YYDKDF (reference sequence). V lost 0 bases and J lost 7, with 19 bases in between. The CDR3 has 17 residues. The CDR3 here is CATSRDHVGTSGQPQHF. The CDR3, as DNA: TGTGCCACCAGCAGAGATCACGTAGGGACCTCAGGGCAGCCCCAGCATTTT.

This chain links TRBV15 with TRBJ2-5; 9 bases line up with TRBD2. The CDR3 is made up of 15 amino acids. CDR1 is LNHNV and CDR2 is YYDKDF in the germline V gene (reference sequence). V trimming: 0 bases; J trimming: 4 bases; junction bases outside the gene matches: 3. The CDR3 here is CATSREAGGGETQYF. DNA for the CDR3: TGTGCCACCAGCAGAGAAGCGGGAGGCGGAGAGACCCAGTACTTC.

As to this clone: The same CDR3 can be traced to other DNA sequences in this sample. The chain uses TRBV5-4 and TRBJ2-7; no clear D. Trimming shortened V by 0 bases and J by 2 bases, and 9 bases separated the two germline ends. In germline, CDR1 is SGHNT, CDR2 YYREEE (reference sequence). The length of the CDR3 is 14 residues. Written as DNA, the CDR3 is TGTGCCAGCAGCTTGGTTCCGGAAGCCTACGAGCAGTACTTC. It specifies CASSLVPEAYEQYF. The whole variable domain, remainder taken from reference TRBV5-4 and TRBJ2-7, is ETGVTQSPTHLIKTRGQQVTLRCSSQSGHNTVSWYQQALGQGPQFIFQYYREEENGRGNFPPRFSGLQFPNYSSELNVNALELDDSALYLCASSLVPEAYEQYFGPGTRLTVT.

This clone is a singleton in its sample. J is TRBJ1-2 and V is TRBV5-1; 10 nucleotides match TRBD1. CDR3 length: 15 residues. Germline V CDR1 and CDR2: SGHRS, YFSETQ. After removal of 0 bases from V and 7 bases from J, the junction contained 6 bases not matched to a gene. The CDR3 protein is CASSLERQGAVGYTF. The DNA of the CDR3 is TGCGCCAGCAGCTTGGAGAGACAGGGGGCTGTTGGCTACACCTTC. The complete variable domain, with remaining parts taken from reference TRBV5-1 and TRBJ1-2, reads KAGVTQTPRYLIKTRGQQVTLSCSPISGHRSVSWYQQTPGQGLQFLFEYFSETQRNKGNFPGRFSGRQFSNSRSEMNVSTLELGDSALYLCASSLERQGAVGYTFGSGTRLTVV.

The chain links TRBV9 to TRBJ2-1; 7 bases match TRBD2. The CDR3 extends over 15 amino acids. CDR1 and CDR2 from the germline V gene are SGDLS and YYNGEE. The V segment lost 3 bases and the J segment 1 base; nucleotides outside the gene matches: 4. The CDR3 DNA reads TGTGCCAGCAGCGAGGGAGGGTGGTCCTACAATGAGCAGTTCTTC. Translated: CASSEGGWSYNEQFF.

The chain links TRBV9 to TRBJ2-1; TRBD2 matches 13 bases. Germline V CDR1 and CDR2: SGDLS, YYNGEE. The junction had 11 bases not matched to a gene; V was cut back by 4 bases and J by 7 bases. This CDR3 is 17 amino acids long. CDR3 bases: TGTGCCAGCAGCCCGCGGACTAGCGGGAGTATTATTAATGAGCAGTTCTTC. This gives the protein CASSPRTSGSIINEQFF.

The chain couples TRBV27 to TRBJ1-6; D call uncertain. V was trimmed by 5 bases and J by 9 bases, leaving 17 bases between them. The CDR3 runs to 15 residues. Germline V CDR1 and CDR2: MNHEY, SMNVEV (reference sequence). CDR3 sequence (DNA): TGTGCCAGCAGTCCCTCGCGGCAGGCTAGTTCACCCCTCCACTTT. Translation gives CASSPSRQASSPLHF.

This clone occurred once. J is TRBJ1-1 and V is TRBV10-2, with D uncertain. There are 13 residues in the CDR3. Germline lookup yields CDR1 WSHSY and CDR2 SAAADI. The V end lost 6 bases, the J end lost 7 bases, and 15 bases lay between the germline ends. In nucleotides, the CDR3 is TGCGCCAGCAGAAAGTTACAGAATGGTGAAGCTTTCTTT. Residues: CASRKLQNGEAFF.

V usage is TRBV28 and J usage is TRBJ2-1; 11 positions agree with TRBD2. The CDR3 is made up of 14 amino acids. CDR1 is MDHEN and CDR2 is SYDVKM in the germline V gene. V lost 8 bases to trimming and J lost 5 bases; unmatched junction nucleotides: 5. DNA for the CDR3: TGTGCCAGCCTTAGCGGGAGGGCCGACAATGAGCAGTTCTTC. Its translation: CASLSGRADNEQFF.

CDR3 sequence: CASSLTGDTDTQYF. CDR3 in DNA: TGTGCCAGCAGTTTGACAGGGGACACAGATACGCAGTATTTT. The rearrangement links TRBV28 to TRBJ2-3, with 8 bases lining up with TRBD1. CDR3 length equals 14 residues. CDR1 and CDR2 (germline): MDHEN, SYDVKM. Germline trimming cut 3 bases from V and 2 bases from J; bases unmatched to any gene: 1.

This clone was detected only once. V usage is TRBV19 and J usage is TRBJ2-7, with D possibly being TRBD1 (6 bases). CDR1 LNHDA and CDR2 SQIVND come from the germline V gene (reference sequence). V lost 3 bases and J 3 bases, leaving 33 bases between the germline ends. CDR3 length equals 21 residues. CDR3 sequence: CASSIWFGGLHQSTTGYEQYF. For the CDR3, the DNA is TGTGCCAGTAGTATCTGGTTTGGGGGCCTTCACCAGAGCACCACGGGCTACGAGCAGTACTTC.